This entry describes one TCR beta chain. The antigen remains unidentified. This sample is drawn from a study of shared clonotypes between healthy human individuals. Study as a whole: A couple of women and a few men aged 18 to 49 served as donors. Study-level findings and limits: Researchers sampled blood only, noting tissue repertoires likely differ.

TCRdb's table, derived via immunoSEQ multiplex PCR, lists solely in-frame clones and lacks some. The data hold about 1 million clones, with approximately 68% observed a single time. In germline, CDR1 is SNHLY, CDR2 FYNNEI. V dropped 8 bases and J dropped 0 bases, with 7 bases sitting between them. The CDR3 covers 13 residues. This TCR came from a man younger than 35 in good health. The chain joins TRBV2 to TRBJ2-2; D unresolved. Sequencing input: memory CD4+ T cells sorted from blood. The sample's subset: CD45RA-negative fraction. This CDR3 is CASSRANTGELFF. The CDR3 nucleotides read TGTGCCAGCTCAAGGGCGAACACCGGGGAGCTGTTTTTT.